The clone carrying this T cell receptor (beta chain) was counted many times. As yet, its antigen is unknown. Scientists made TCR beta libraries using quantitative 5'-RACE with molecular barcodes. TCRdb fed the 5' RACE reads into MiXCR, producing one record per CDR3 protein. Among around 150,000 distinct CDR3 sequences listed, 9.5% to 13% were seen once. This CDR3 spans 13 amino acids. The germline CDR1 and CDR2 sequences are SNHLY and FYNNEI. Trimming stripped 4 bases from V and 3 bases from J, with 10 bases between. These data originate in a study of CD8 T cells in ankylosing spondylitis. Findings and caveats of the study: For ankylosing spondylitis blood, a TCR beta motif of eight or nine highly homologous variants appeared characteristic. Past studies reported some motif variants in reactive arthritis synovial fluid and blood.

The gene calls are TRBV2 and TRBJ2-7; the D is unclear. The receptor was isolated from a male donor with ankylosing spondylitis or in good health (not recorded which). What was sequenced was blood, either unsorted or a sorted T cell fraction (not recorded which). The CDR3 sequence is CASSGPFNYEQYF. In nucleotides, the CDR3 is TGTGCCAGCAGTGGTCCGTTTAACTACGAGCAGTACTTC.